Below are 32 T cell receptor beta chains sequenced from a single sample in a study of cytomegalovirus exposure and HLA in healthy donors. PCR primers comprised 60 Vbeta and 13 Jbeta primers. Clones were sequenced by immunoSEQ multiplex PCR, and TCRdb holds only the in-frame ones, with some missing. The sample shows a few hundred thousand clones, 75% to 85% of them seen only once. Sample: PBMCs. The receptors were sampled from a girl between 2 and 10 years old in good health and CMV-seronegative.

The chain combines TRBV19 with TRBJ2-1, with 7 bases fitting TRBD1. Germline CDR1 is LNHDA and CDR2 is SQIVND (reference sequence). J lost 8 bases, V lost 10 bases, and 17 bases had no gene match. The CDR3 sequence is 15 residues long. The CDR3 DNA follows: TGTGCCACTAACCTCGAATGGGCAGGGGGATATGAGCAGTTCTTC. It specifies CATNLEWAGGYEQFF.

The chain employs TRBV7-3 and TRBJ2-5; D not certain. There are 13 residues in the CDR3. Deletions cut 2 bases from V and 4 bases from J, with 8 bases between. CDR1 is SGHTA and CDR2 is FQGTGA in the germline V gene. CDR3 bases: TGTGCCAGCAGCTTACTTCCAGGAGAGACCCAGTACTTC. Translating gives CASSLLPGETQYF.

V usage is TRBV7-6 and J usage is TRBJ1-2, with 10 nucleotides matching TRBD1. V was clipped by 5 bases and J by 0 bases; unmatched bases: 9. The CDR3 totals 17 residues. Per the germline V gene, CDR1 is SGHVS and CDR2 is FNYEAQ. The CDR3 nucleotides read TGTGCCAGCAGCCCGAGACAGGGGGCGCTTTCTAACTATGGCTACACCTTC. Residues: CASSPRQGALSNYGYTF.

The V call is TRBV7-2, the J call TRBJ2-7; TRBD1 matches 7 bases. The germline V gene encodes CDR1 SGHTA and CDR2 FQGNSA. The CDR3 is made up of 15 amino acids. V dropped 5 bases and J dropped 1; count of bases not matched to a gene: 8. The CDR3 DNA reads as TGTGCCAGCAGCGCCCCACAGGGGCGTTCCTACGAGCAGTACTTC. Protein product: CASSAPQGRSYEQYF.

This sequence joins TRBV28 and TRBJ2-7, with 9 bases fitting TRBD1. The CDR3 extends over 14 amino acids. Germline CDR1 MDHEN, CDR2 SYDVKM. Trimming cost V 10 bases and J 0 bases; bases outside gene matches: 7. CDR3 in amino acids: CATCTGGASYEQYF. CDR3 nucleotide sequence: TGTGCCACCTGTACAGGGGGCGCCTCCTACGAGCAGTACTTC.

The table lists this clone with a count of one. The J gene is TRBJ2-1, the V gene TRBV7-6; D remains ambiguous. Germline lookup yields CDR1 SGHVS and CDR2 FNYEAQ. The ends were cut back, 5 bases at V and 0 bases at J, with 11 bases in the middle. There are 15 residues in the CDR3. The CDR3 reads CASSRGEVSYNEQFF. The CDR3 nucleotides read TGTGCCAGCAGCCGCGGCGAAGTCTCCTACAATGAGCAGTTCTTC.

CDR3 nucleotides: TGTGCCAGCAGGGTCTCCGTTGGGGGGGGCGTGACTGAAGCTTTCTTT. As protein: CASRVSVGGGVTEAFF. The chain has TRBV27 and TRBJ1-1; D is perhaps TRBD1 (6 bases). Trimming removed 6 bases from V and 5 bases from J, with 22 bases in between. CDR3 size: 16 residues. Per the germline V gene, CDR1 is MNHEY and CDR2 is SMNVEV (reference sequence).

The chain employs TRBV28 and TRBJ1-3; D uncertain. Trimming removed 8 bases from V and 7 bases from J, with 15 bases in between. Per germline, CDR1 MDHEN and CDR2 SYDVKM. The CDR3 covers 13 residues. CDR3 in DNA: TGTGCCAGCTCCGGGGATTCGACGAACACCATATATTTT. It specifies CASSGDSTNTIYF.

J is TRBJ1-1 and V is TRBV6-6; unclear D gene. The CDR3 length is 13 residues. Germline V gives CDR1 MNHNY, CDR2 SVGAGI (reference sequence). V was clipped by 2 bases and J by 3 bases, with 7 bases between them. This CDR3 reads CASSYLSHTEAFF. CDR3 in DNA: TGTGCCAGCAGTTACCTTTCCCACACTGAAGCTTTCTTT.

The CDR3 nucleotides read TGTGCCAGCAGTGACAGGGGTCAGAGTCAGCCCCAGCATTTT. Translated: CASSDRGQSQPQHF. The chain has TRBV6-1 and TRBJ1-5; weak D call: TRBD1 (6 bases). This CDR3 is 14 amino acids long. The V and J ends lost 3 bases and 6 bases respectively, with 12 bases between them. Germline V gene lookup returns CDR1 MNHNS and CDR2 SASEGT.

In DNA form, the CDR3 reads TGTGCCAGCAGTTCAACAGGGGCGATCGGTGGAAACACCATATATTTT. This codes for CASSSTGAIGGNTIYF. The rearrangement links TRBV6-5 to TRBJ1-3, with TRBD1 matching over 7 bases. The junction had 9 bases not matched to a gene; V was cut back by 4 bases and J by 3 bases. The CDR3 runs to 16 residues. Germline V gene data show CDR1 as MNHEY and CDR2 as SVGAGI.

J is TRBJ2-7 and V is TRBV7-2; 7 bases match TRBD2. The CDR3 sequence is 14 residues long. Germline V gene data show CDR1 as SGHTA and CDR2 as FQGNSA. Trimming cost V 3 bases and J 6 bases; bases outside gene matches: 8. CDR3 in DNA: TGTGCCAGCAGCTTGATACTAGCGATTCGCGAGCAGTACTTC. It translates to CASSLILAIREQYF.

The chain is built from TRBV6-4 and TRBJ2-1; TRBD2 might be the D (5 bases). The CDR3 runs 14 residues. V was shortened by 2 bases and J by 7 bases, with 12 bases between the two germline ends. Germline values: CDR1 MRHNA, CDR2 SNTAGT. The CDR3 spells CASSDLGGLNEQFF. DNA of the CDR3: TGTGCCAGCAGTGACCTAGGCGGGTTGAATGAGCAGTTCTTC.

This chain connects TRBV11-2 to TRBJ2-5; no clear D. V lost 1 base and J 2 bases, leaving 14 bases between the germline ends. There are 16 residues in the CDR3. Germline V gene data show CDR1 as SGHAT and CDR2 as FQNNGV. CDR3 coding DNA: TGTGCCAGCAGCTTAGTTGGTTTCAGACTTCAAGAGACCCAGTACTTC. Translated, it gives CASSLVGFRLQETQYF. The whole variable domain, filled in from reference TRBV11-2 and TRBJ2-5, reads EAGVAQSPRYKIIEKRQSVAFWCNPISGHATLYWYQQILGQGPKLLIQFQNNGVVDDSQLPKDRFSAERLKGVDSTLKIQPAKLEDSAVYLCASSLVGFRLQETQYFGPGTRLLVL.

V is TRBV5-6 and J is TRBJ2-3; no firm D call. The CDR3 contains 13 residues. The germline V gene has CDR1 SGHDT and CDR2 YYEEEE. Trimming shortened V by 2 bases and J by 5 bases, and 9 bases separated the two germline ends. Here the CDR3 reads CASSLSLKDTQYF. The CDR3 nucleotides are TGTGCCAGCAGCTTATCTTTAAAAGATACGCAGTATTTT.

The V and J genes are TRBV6-4 and TRBJ1-1; D is uncertain. Trimming took 2 bases from V and 0 from J, leaving 10 bases between them. Germline assignment: CDR1 MRHNA and CDR2 SNTAGT. This CDR3 has 15 amino acids. CDR3 in amino acids: CASSDPAEMNTEAFF. In DNA, the CDR3 is TGTGCCAGCAGTGACCCCGCGGAAATGAACACTGAAGCTTTCTTT.

The chain links TRBV7-9 to TRBJ2-7; 9 nucleotides match TRBD1. The V segment lost 5 bases and the J segment 3 bases; nucleotides outside the gene matches: 8. Germline values: CDR1 SEHNR, CDR2 FQNEAQ (reference sequence). There are 15 residues in the CDR3. CDR3 coding DNA: TGTGCCAGCAGCCATTCCCGGGACAGGGTCTACGAGCAGTACTTC. Translated: CASSHSRDRVYEQYF.

This clone was detected a few times. The chain links TRBV18 to TRBJ2-1, with D possibly matching TRBD2 (5 bases). Trimming pared 3 bases from V and 8 bases from J, leaving 8 bases between. This CDR3 is built from 12 residues. Per the germline V gene, CDR1 is KGHSH and CDR2 is LQKENI. Here the CDR3 reads CASSPGGYEQFF. The CDR3 region has the DNA TGTGCCAGCTCACCGGGCGGGTATGAGCAGTTCTTC.

The chain is built from TRBV4-2 and TRBJ2-3; D is uncertain. There are 16 residues in the CDR3. V lost 0 bases and J lost 0, with 10 bases in between. CDR1 LGHNA and CDR2 YNFKEQ come from the germline V gene. The CDR3 here is CASSQDKAPSTDTQYF. The CDR3 DNA reads TGTGCCAGCAGCCAAGATAAAGCGCCTAGCACAGATACGCAGTATTTT.

The CDR3 nucleotides are TGTGCCAGCAGCCTAAACACCGGGGAGCTGTTTTTT. Its translation is CASSLNTGELFF. The chain links TRBV5-5 to TRBJ2-2; D call uncertain. V lost 4 bases and J 2 bases, leaving 3 bases between the germline ends. This CDR3 spans 12 amino acids. Germline V gene sequence: CDR1 SGHKS, CDR2 YYEKEE (reference sequence).

This chain connects TRBV19 to TRBJ2-7; D possibly corresponds to TRBD1 (6 bases). The CDR3 loop spans 13 amino acids. Trimming removed 1 base from V and 3 bases from J, with 7 bases in between. In germline, CDR1 is LNHDA, CDR2 SQIVND (reference sequence). The CDR3 DNA reads as TGTGCCAGTAGTATAGGCAGGGGCTACGAGCAGTACTTC. Residues: CASSIGRGYEQYF.

The chain carries TRBV10-3 and TRBJ2-7, with no clear D. This CDR3 has 15 residues. CDR1 ENHRY and CDR2 SYGVKD come from the germline V gene. V was cut by 6 bases and J by 1 base, with 16 bases left in between. CDR3 nucleotide sequence: TGTGCCATCAGCCCCAGCCAAACAGCTTCCTACGAGCAGTACTTC. It encodes CAISPSQTASYEQYF.

This clone was observed a handful of times. This chain joins TRBV5-6 and TRBJ2-7, with 7 positions matching TRBD2. The CDR3 is made up of 13 amino acids. The V gene end was trimmed by 5 bases and the J gene end by 5 bases; junction bases not matched to a gene: 7. CDR1 and CDR2 from the germline V gene are SGHDT and YYEEEE. The CDR3 region is CASSRLAGDEQYF. The CDR3 DNA follows: TGTGCCAGCAGTCGACTAGCTGGCGACGAGCAGTACTTC.

The V and J genes are TRBV21-1 and TRBJ1-3; the table's TRBD1 call for D was not verified on the DNA. TRBV21-1 is a known pseudogene. The CDR3 is made up of 14 amino acids. The CDR3 DNA follows: TGTGCCAGCAGCACATCAGGGGGTGGAAACACCATATATTTT. This sequence encodes CASSTSGGGNTIYF.

DNA of the CDR3: TGTGCCAGCAGTTCGACGGGGGGGAGAACAGATACGCAGTATTTT. This translates into CASSSTGGRTDTQYF. The V call is TRBV9, the J call TRBJ2-3, with 8 bases matching TRBD2. Germline values: CDR1 SGDLS, CDR2 YYNGEE. This CDR3 region has 15 residues. The V gene end was trimmed by 5 bases and the J gene end by 3 bases; junction bases not matched to a gene: 8. The whole variable domain, remainder taken from reference TRBV9 and TRBJ2-3, is DSGVTQTPKHLITATGQRVTLRCSPRSGDLSVYWYQQSLDQGLQFLIQYYNGEERAKGNILERFSAQQFPDLHSELNLSSLELGDSALYFCASSSTGGRTDTQYFGPGTRLTVL.

The chain joins TRBV4-1 to TRBJ2-1; the match to TRBD2 covers 13 bases. Per the germline V gene, CDR1 is MGHRA and CDR2 is YSYEKL. V was pared by 1 base and J by 10 bases, with 10 bases of the junction left unmatched. The CDR3 sequence is 17 residues long. The CDR3 bases are TGCGCCAGCAGCCAAGGCTATGGACTAGCGGGAGCGGGCGAGCAGTTCTTC. Its protein is CASSQGYGLAGAGEQFF.

The rearrangement uses TRBV4-1 and TRBJ1-5; D might be TRBD1 (5 bases). CDR3 length: 16 amino acids. Germline V CDR1 and CDR2: MGHRA, YSYEKL. The V end was cut by 2 bases, the J end by 3 bases, with 14 bases between. DNA for the CDR3: TGCGCCAGCAGCCAATTTGGCAGGGACTACAATCAGCCCCAGCATTTT. This gives the protein CASSQFGRDYNQPQHF.

This clone was recorded once. V usage is TRBV19 and J usage is TRBJ2-2, with D perhaps TRBD2 (5 bases). Germline V gene lookup returns CDR1 LNHDA and CDR2 SQIVND (reference sequence). V lost 4 bases and J lost 3, with 15 bases in between. The CDR3 runs 16 residues. CDR3 loop: CASSTAAWRHTGELFF. CDR3 DNA: TGTGCCAGTAGTACAGCAGCCTGGAGGCACACCGGGGAGCTGTTTTTT.

The V gene is TRBV4-2, the J gene TRBJ1-6; 9 bases are a match to TRBD1. The CDR3 has 14 amino acids. Trimming took 6 bases from V and 8 from J; bases not matched to a gene: 5. Germline CDR1 is LGHNA and CDR2 is YNFKEQ. The CDR3 coding sequence is TGTGCCAGCAGACAGGGGGCCGCCGATTCACCCCTCCACTTT. Protein product: CASRQGAADSPLHF.

J is TRBJ2-5 and V is TRBV5-1; D remains ambiguous. V shed 5 bases and J shed 5 bases, with 16 bases lying between them. The CDR3 length is 14 residues. Germline CDR1 is SGHRS and CDR2 is YFSETQ. CDR3 coding DNA: TGCGCCAGCAGTTCCCTAGGAGTTGGGGAGACCCAGTACTTC. Amino acids: CASSSLGVGETQYF.

The chain is built from TRBV11-2 and TRBJ2-3; TRBD1 is a possible D gene (6 bases). CDR3 length: 13 residues. V was trimmed by 5 bases and J by 5 bases, leaving 11 bases between them. Germline-derived CDR1 and CDR2 are SGHAT and FQNNGV. The CDR3 loop reads CASSPRGGDTQYF. The CDR3 DNA reads TGTGCCAGCAGCCCAAGAGGGGGAGATACGCAGTATTTT.

This rearrangement joins TRBV18 to TRBJ1-1; 7 bases line up with TRBD1. After removal of 3 bases from V and 6 bases from J, the junction contained 7 bases not matched to a gene. CDR3 length: 14 residues. Germline V CDR1 and CDR2: KGHSH, LQKENI. CDR3 nucleotide sequence: TGTGCCAGCTCACCGACAGGGACAGAGGCTGAAGCTTTCTTT. It translates to CASSPTGTEAEAFF.